Listed here are 8 T cell receptor beta chains from one sample, sequenced in a study of cytomegalovirus exposure and HLA in healthy donors (TCRdb year 2017). Libraries were built with the immunoSEQ multiplex PCR assay. For the multiplex PCR, a mixture combining 60 forward primers for TCR Vbeta segments and 13 reverse primers for TCR Jbeta segments was used. TCRdb provides this immuneACCESS table in a form limited to in-frame rearrangements. Some clones are lacking; in checked studies, under half of them reflect an unresolved V gene, and why the rest are absent is not known. A total of about 170,000 clones appear in this sample, roughly 81% of them only once. Jointly, the top ten make up around 5% of the sample. Input material: PBMCs. These receptors came from a girl between 10 and 17 years old in good health and CMV-seropositive.

This rearrangement joins TRBV9 to TRBJ1-2, with D maybe TRBD1 (6 bases). The CDR3 totals 14 residues. The germline V gene has CDR1 SGDLS and CDR2 YYNGEE. The germline V and J ends were trimmed by 0 bases and 8 bases, with 14 bases remaining between them. CDR3 residues: CASSVGDKSWGYTF. The CDR3 DNA is TGTGCCAGCAGCGTAGGGGACAAATCTTGGGGCTACACCTTC.

This sequence joins TRBV5-1 and TRBJ2-2, with 8 nucleotides matching TRBD2. The CDR3 has 16 residues. Germline V CDR1 and CDR2: SGHRS, YFSETQ. V was pared by 5 bases and J by 4 bases, with 10 bases of the junction left unmatched. The CDR3 DNA reads as TGCGCCAGCAGTAACGTAGCGGGGATTTCCACCGGGGAGCTGTTTTTT. Translation: CASSNVAGISTGELFF. The full variable domain, with the rest looked up from reference TRBV5-1 and TRBJ2-2, is KAGVTQTPRYLIKTRGQQVTLSCSPISGHRSVSWYQQTPGQGLQFLFEYFSETQRNKGNFPGRFSGRQFSNSRSEMNVSTLELGDSALYLCASSNVAGISTGELFFGEGSRLTVL.

In its sample, this clone was seen a few times. This chain links TRBV25-1 with TRBJ1-1, with 7 bases aligning to TRBD1. CDR3 length equals 14 residues. In germline, CDR1 is MGHDK, CDR2 SYGVNS. V was clipped by 3 bases and J by 10 bases; unmatched bases: 11. CDR3: CASSDFLGTEGAFF. CDR3 DNA: TGTGCCAGCAGTGACTTCTTAGGGACAGAAGGAGCTTTCTTT.

The chain has TRBV30 and TRBJ2-5; 14 bases fit TRBD2. The CDR3 runs 16 residues. CDR1 and CDR2 (germline): GTSNPN, SVGIG (reference sequence). Germline trimming cut 2 bases from V and 0 bases from J; bases unmatched to any gene: 2. CDR3 sequence (DNA): TGTGCCTGGAGTAGGACTAGCGGGGGGTACCAAGAGACCCAGTACTTC. Amino acid sequence: CAWSRTSGGYQETQYF.

J is TRBJ1-1 and V is TRBV11-2; D may be TRBD1 (5 bases). Trimming pared 1 base from V and 4 bases from J, leaving 10 bases between. This CDR3 contains 14 residues. CDR1 and CDR2 from the germline V gene are SGHAT and FQNNGV. The CDR3 here is CASSLVRGGTEAFF. The CDR3 DNA reads TGTGCCAGCAGCTTAGTAAGGGGTGGCACTGAAGCTTTCTTT.

J is TRBJ2-1 and V is TRBV6-6; D remains ambiguous. CDR3 length: 12 residues. CDR1 is MNHNY and CDR2 is SVGAGI in the germline V gene (reference sequence). V dropped 3 bases and J dropped 4 bases, with 4 bases sitting between them. CDR3 amino acids: CASSYSYNEQFF. In nucleotides, the CDR3 is TGTGCCAGCAGTTATTCATACAATGAGCAGTTCTTC.

In DNA, the CDR3 is TGTGCCATCAGTGAGAATGGGCCCTACAATGAGCAGTTCTTC. Its translation is CAISENGPYNEQFF. This sequence joins TRBV10-3 and TRBJ2-1, with D uncertain. The CDR3 is 14 residues long. The germline CDR1 and CDR2 sequences are ENHRY and SYGVKD. Trimming took 2 bases from V and 2 from J, leaving 7 bases between them.

The gene calls are TRBV28 and TRBJ1-2; 7 bases match TRBD1. This CDR3 comprises 15 residues. CDR1 is MDHEN and CDR2 is SYDVKM in the germline V gene. J gave up 2 bases and V 8 bases, and 11 bases lay outside the gene matches. CDR3 DNA sequence: TGTGCCAGCCGAACTTGGGGGACAGAGAACTATGGCTACACCTTC. It codes for CASRTWGTENYGYTF.